This entry lists 16 T cell receptor beta chains sequenced from one sample in a study of PD-1 blockade in mismatch repair-deficient tumors (dated by TCRdb to the late 2010s). Receptor libraries were prepared by the immunoSEQ multiplex PCR assay. TCRdb provides this immuneACCESS table in a form limited to in-frame rearrangements. Some clones are lacking; in checked studies, under half of them reflect an unresolved V gene, and why the rest are absent is not known. Recorded for this sample are 80,000 to 130,000 clones; roughly four fifths of them occurred a single time. The top ten hold approximately 6.7% of the sample. The sample here was peripheral blood, taken about eight months after starting pembrolizumab. The receptor source for this set is an adult with mismatch repair-deficient cancer.

This sequence joins TRBV19 and TRBJ2-7; no clear D gene. The germline V gene has CDR1 LNHDA and CDR2 SQIVND (reference sequence). The CDR3 extends over 9 amino acids. The CDR3 DNA reads as TGTGCCTCCAAAACGCCGCGGTTGGTC. It specifies CASKTPRLV.

The V and J genes are TRBV5-1 and TRBJ2-3; 7 bases match TRBD2. The V and J ends lost 6 bases and 2 bases, in that order; junction bases with no gene match: 12. The CDR3 totals 16 residues. From germline, CDR1 is SGHRS and CDR2 YFSETQ. The CDR3: CASKLETGGSTDTQYF. CDR3 DNA: TGCGCCAGCAAGCTTGAGACGGGAGGCTCCACAGATACGCAGTATTTT.

Notes on this clone: This sample also contains other DNA sequences that code for the same CDR3. The chain is built from TRBV27 and TRBJ2-3, with no clear D. The V and J ends lost 2 bases and 0 bases respectively, with 9 bases between them. Germline-derived CDR1 and CDR2 are MNHEY and SMNVEV (reference sequence). The CDR3 runs to 15 residues. The CDR3 loop reads CASSLQDPSTDTQYF. CDR3 in DNA: TGTGCCAGCAGTTTACAAGACCCAAGCACAGATACGCAGTATTTT.

This clone occurred a few times. The chain is built from TRBV18 and TRBJ1-4, with 8 positions matching TRBD1. There are 14 residues in the CDR3. V lost 3 bases and J lost 5; bases outside the gene matches: 2. Germline V CDR1 and CDR2: KGHSH, LQKENI. The CDR3 here is CASSPGQANEKLFF. CDR3 bases: TGTGCCAGCTCACCGGGACAGGCCAATGAAAAACTGTTTTTT.

The V and J genes are TRBV5-4 and TRBJ1-1; unclear D gene. This CDR3 has 14 residues. V lost 1 base to trimming and J lost 1 base, with 8 bases between them. CDR1 SGHNT and CDR2 YYREEE come from the germline V gene (reference sequence). The CDR3 bases are TGTGCCAGCAGCTTGCAGGTCGCGAACACTGAAGCTTTCTTT. It yields the protein CASSLQVANTEAFF.

The rearrangement uses TRBV5-1 and TRBJ1-4; the D gene is possibly TRBD1 (6 bases). Germline V CDR1 and CDR2: SGHRS, YFSETQ. V was clipped by 3 bases and J by 3 bases, with 12 bases between them. The CDR3 spans 15 residues. CDR3 nucleotide sequence: TGCGCCAGCAGCTCCACAGGGCGACCTAATGAAAAACTGTTTTTT. Translating it yields CASSSTGRPNEKLFF. The variable domain in full, with the rest retrieved from reference TRBV5-1 and TRBJ1-4, is KAGVTQTPRYLIKTRGQQVTLSCSPISGHRSVSWYQQTPGQGLQFLFEYFSETQRNKGNFPGRFSGRQFSNSRSEMNVSTLELGDSALYLCASSSTGRPNEKLFFGSGTQLSVL.

This clone was seen only a few times. The rearrangement uses TRBV18 and TRBJ1-5; no firm D call. Germline loops: CDR1 KGHSH, CDR2 LQKENI. The V end lost 0 bases, the J end lost 6 bases, and 12 bases lay between the germline ends. This CDR3 contains 15 residues. The CDR3 here is CASSPPEKGRQPQHF. The CDR3 region has the DNA TGTGCCAGCTCACCACCTGAGAAAGGGCGTCAGCCCCAGCATTTT.

The chain couples TRBV11-3 to TRBJ1-5; D gene ambiguous. Trimming left V 3 bases short and J 7 bases short, with 10 bases between. The CDR3 extends over 13 amino acids. CDR1 is SGHNT, CDR2 YENEEA, per germline. Here the CDR3 reads CASSFVADQPQHF. The CDR3 DNA sequence: TGTGCCAGCAGCTTTGTGGCAGACCAGCCCCAGCATTTT.

The chain joins TRBV7-3 to TRBJ2-1; TRBD2 agrees at 12 bases. The ends lost 4 bases at V and 7 bases at J; junction bases unmatched: 5. Germline-derived CDR1 and CDR2 are SGHTA and FQGTGA. This CDR3 spans 15 amino acids. The CDR3 protein is CASSSRLAGVNEQFF. DNA of the CDR3: TGTGCCAGCAGCTCCAGACTAGCGGGAGTAAATGAGCAGTTCTTC.

V is TRBV19 and J is TRBJ2-1; D ambiguous. CDR3 size: 14 residues. V was shortened by 5 bases and J by 7 bases, with 15 bases between the two germline ends. Germline loops: CDR1 LNHDA, CDR2 SQIVND (reference sequence). CDR3 coding DNA: TGTGCCAGTAGTGTTTTAGATGACCGTAATGAGCAGTTCTTC. Protein: CASSVLDDRNEQFF.

This chain connects TRBV11-2 to TRBJ1-1, with D unresolved. The V end was cut by 5 bases, the J end by 0 bases, with 4 bases between. The CDR3 is 12 amino acids. From germline, CDR1 is SGHAT and CDR2 FQNNGV. The CDR3 region is CASSPLNTEAFF. The DNA of the CDR3 is TGTGCCAGCAGCCCCTTGAACACTGAAGCTTTCTTT. The variable domain in full, completed from reference TRBV11-2 and TRBJ1-1, reads EAGVAQSPRYKIIEKRQSVAFWCNPISGHATLYWYQQILGQGPKLLIQFQNNGVVDDSQLPKDRFSAERLKGVDSTLKIQPAKLEDSAVYLCASSPLNTEAFFGQGTRLTVV.

The sample holds a few counts of this clone. This rearrangement joins TRBV9 to TRBJ2-5; TRBD2 aligns across 10 bases. This CDR3 comprises 15 residues. V gave up 3 bases and J gave up 5 bases; unmatched junction bases: 7. Germline V lookup: CDR1 SGDLS, CDR2 YYNGEE. This CDR3 reads CASSAPSGSTETQYF. DNA of the CDR3: TGTGCCAGCAGCGCCCCTAGCGGGAGTACGGAGACCCAGTACTTC.

This clone was found a few times. The genes are TRBV10-3 and TRBJ1-2, with 7 bases aligning to TRBD1. Germline CDR1 and CDR2: ENHRY and SYGVKD. Trimming removed 10 bases from V and 0 bases from J; junction bases left unmatched: 5. The CDR3 runs to 13 residues. The CDR3 region has the DNA TGTGCCAAAAGGGACAGCACTAACTATGGCTACACCTTC. This gives the protein CAKRDSTNYGYTF.

V is TRBV6-5 and J is TRBJ2-2; 7 positions match TRBD1. Per germline, CDR1 MNHEY and CDR2 SVGAGI. V lost 6 bases and J lost 3; bases outside the gene matches: 4. This CDR3 has 14 amino acids. CDR3 protein: CASSQGVHTGELFF. DNA of the CDR3: TGTGCCAGCAGCCAGGGGGTCCACACCGGGGAGCTGTTTTTT.

This sequence joins TRBV13 and TRBJ2-2, with TRBD2 matching 12 bases. V was clipped by 4 bases and J by 5 bases; unmatched bases: 8. CDR3 length equals 17 residues. Germline V CDR1 and CDR2: PRHDT, FYEKMQ (reference sequence). The CDR3 region has the DNA TGTGCCAGCAGCTATAGGACTAGCGGGGCTTCTACCGGGGAGCTGTTTTTT. Translating it yields CASSYRTSGASTGELFF.

The J gene is TRBJ1-4, the V gene TRBV7-9, with 7 bases identical to TRBD1. The V gene's germline CDR1 is SEHNR and CDR2 FQNEAQ (reference sequence). V gave up 1 base and J gave up 8 bases; unmatched junction bases: 7. The CDR3 extends over 15 amino acids. The CDR3 loop reads CASSLGQGESEKLFF. The CDR3 DNA reads TGTGCCAGCAGCTTAGGGCAGGGGGAGTCGGAAAAACTGTTTTTT. The complete variable domain, with remaining parts taken from reference TRBV7-9 and TRBJ1-4, reads DTGVSQNPRHKITKRGQNVTFRCDPISEHNRLYWYRQTLGQGPEFLTYFQNEAQLEKSRLLSDRFSAERPKGSFSTLEIQRTEQGDSAMYLCASSLGQGESEKLFFGSGTQLSVL.